The clone carrying this T cell receptor (beta chain) was seen just once. Its antigen is undetermined. The PCR employed 60 Vbeta primers together with 13 Jbeta primers. The protocol was immunoSEQ multiplex PCR, while the TCRdb copy is restricted to in-frame clones and leaves out a portion. This sample has about 150,000 clones, with roughly four fifths found just once. This CDR3 contains 18 residues. CDR1 is MNHNS, CDR2 SASEGT, per germline. V was pared by 3 bases and J by 5 bases, with 13 bases of the junction left unmatched. The data derive from a study of cytomegalovirus exposure and HLA in healthy donors. The study's findings and limits: The classifier, whose performance was assessed in both the original and validation cohorts, reportedly diagnosed cytomegalovirus status with high specificity and sensitivity. HLA allele associations emerged for fewer than 20,000 TCR beta sequences in a later analysis, at 0.05 false discovery rate. A reported reduction in N-insertions relative to the 666-donor mean was seen in an Asian-associated ancestry cluster in a later analysis. TCR association rates varied by HLA locus in a later analysis, with DRB1 highest and HLA-C lowest.

This rearrangement joins TRBV6-1 to TRBJ2-1, with 10 bases that match TRBD2. The sequence came from a man aged 35 to 55 in good health and CMV-seronegative. Sequencing was performed on PBMCs. The CDR3 protein is CASSDASGSIASHNEQFF. In nucleotides, the CDR3 is TGTGCCAGCAGTGACGCTAGCGGGAGCATAGCTTCCCACAATGAGCAGTTCTTC.